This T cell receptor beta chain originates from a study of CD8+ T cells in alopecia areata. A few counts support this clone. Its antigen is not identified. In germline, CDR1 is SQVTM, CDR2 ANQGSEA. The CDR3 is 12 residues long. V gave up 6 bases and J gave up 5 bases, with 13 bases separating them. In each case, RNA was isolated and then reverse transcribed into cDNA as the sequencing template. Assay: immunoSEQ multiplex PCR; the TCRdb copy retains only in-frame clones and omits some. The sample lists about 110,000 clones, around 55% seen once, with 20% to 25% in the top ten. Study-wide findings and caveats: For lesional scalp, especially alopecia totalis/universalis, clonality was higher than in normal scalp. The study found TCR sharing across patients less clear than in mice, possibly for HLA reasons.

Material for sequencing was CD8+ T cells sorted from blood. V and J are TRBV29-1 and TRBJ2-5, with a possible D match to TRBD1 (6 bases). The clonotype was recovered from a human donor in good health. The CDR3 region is CSVEPQGETQYF. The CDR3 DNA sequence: TGCAGCGTGGAACCACAGGGTGAGACCCAGTACTTC.